Each of the 3 T cell receptor beta chains below was sequenced from the same sample in a study of early T cells in non-severe SARS-CoV-2 infection. TCRdb reanalysed the 5' RACE reads using MiXCR and keeps one entry per CDR3 protein. The repertoire has tens of thousands of distinct CDR3 sequences, roughly 5% of them found once; the top ten carry around 23%. The sequenced sample consisted of whole blood. Source of these receptors: an adult who was a healthcare worker with PCR-confirmed SARS-CoV-2 infection or an uninfected control (not recorded which).

The V and J genes are TRBV4-3 and TRBJ2-7; D not certain. The length of the CDR3 is 15 residues. Trimming removed 4 bases from V and 4 bases from J, with 17 bases in between. CDR1 and CDR2 (germline): LGHNA, YSLEER. The CDR3 sequence is CASSPDEGYLYEQYF. The CDR3 nucleotides read TGCGCCAGCAGCCCCGACGAAGGCTACTTATACGAGCAGTACTTC.

Ten or more counts support this clonotype. The V call is TRBV11-2, the J call TRBJ2-7; 8 nucleotides align to TRBD1. This CDR3 is 14 amino acids long. CDR1 and CDR2 (germline): SGHAT, FQNNGV. Trimming removed 4 bases from V and 2 bases from J; junction bases left unmatched: 4. The DNA for the CDR3 is TGTGCCAGCAGCTCGCGGACAGGGCCCTACGAGCAGTACTTC. It encodes CASSSRTGPYEQYF.

This clonotype was seen at least ten times. This sequence joins TRBV29-1 and TRBJ1-1, with D unclear. The V end lost 4 bases, the J end lost 5 bases, and 14 bases lay between the germline ends. The germline V gene encodes CDR1 SQVTM and CDR2 ANQGSEA. The CDR3 is 13 residues long. CDR3 loop: CSVVLPGRTEAFF. Written as DNA, the CDR3 is TGCAGCGTTGTATTGCCAGGCCGTACTGAAGCTTTCTTT.